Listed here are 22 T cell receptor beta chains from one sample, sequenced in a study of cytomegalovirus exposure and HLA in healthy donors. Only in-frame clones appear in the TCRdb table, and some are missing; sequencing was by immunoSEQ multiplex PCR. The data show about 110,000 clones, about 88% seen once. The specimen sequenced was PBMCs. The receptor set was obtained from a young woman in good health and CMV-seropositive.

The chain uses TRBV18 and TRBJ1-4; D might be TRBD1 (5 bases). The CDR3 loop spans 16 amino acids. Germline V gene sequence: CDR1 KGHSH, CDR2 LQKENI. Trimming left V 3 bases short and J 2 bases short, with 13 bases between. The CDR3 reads CASSPSTVITNEKLFF. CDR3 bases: TGTGCCAGCTCACCTTCGACAGTTATCACTAATGAAAAACTGTTTTTT.

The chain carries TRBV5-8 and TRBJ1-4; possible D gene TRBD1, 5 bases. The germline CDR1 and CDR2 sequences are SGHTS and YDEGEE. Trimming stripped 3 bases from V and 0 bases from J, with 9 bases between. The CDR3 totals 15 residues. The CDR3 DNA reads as TGTGCCAGCAGCTCCGGGACTGCAACTAATGAAAAACTGTTTTTT. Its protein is CASSSGTATNEKLFF.

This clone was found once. The DNA of the CDR3 is TGTGCCAGCAGTTTATGGGGCACCCGTAACACTGAAGCTTTCTTT. Translation: CASSLWGTRNTEAFF. The V and J genes are TRBV28 and TRBJ1-1; D remains ambiguous. This CDR3 contains 15 residues. Germline V lookup: CDR1 MDHEN, CDR2 SYDVKM. V was clipped by 0 bases and J by 2 bases, with 10 bases between them. The entire variable domain, with the rest obtained from reference TRBV28 and TRBJ1-1, is as follows: DVKVTQSSRYLVKRTGEKVFLECVQDMDHENMFWYRQDPGLGLRLIYFSYDVKMKEKGDIPEGYSVSREKKERFSLILESASTNQTSMYLCASSLWGTRNTEAFFGQGTRLTVV.

CDR3 coding DNA: TGTGCCAGCAGTCGACAGGGACGGTATAATTCACCCCTCCACTTT. This gives the protein CASSRQGRYNSPLHF. The chain couples TRBV27 to TRBJ1-6; 7 positions match TRBD1. With 5 bases clipped from V and 4 bases from J, the junction kept 5 bases outside the gene matches. Looked up from germline, CDR1 is MNHEY and CDR2 is SMNVEV (reference sequence). The length of the CDR3 is 15 residues.

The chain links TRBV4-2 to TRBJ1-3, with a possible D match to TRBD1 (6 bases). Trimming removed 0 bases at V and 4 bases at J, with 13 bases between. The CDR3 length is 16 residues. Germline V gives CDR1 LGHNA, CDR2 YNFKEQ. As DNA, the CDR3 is TGTGCCAGCAGCCAAGATCACGGGACATCAGGAAACACCATATATTTT. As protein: CASSQDHGTSGNTIYF.

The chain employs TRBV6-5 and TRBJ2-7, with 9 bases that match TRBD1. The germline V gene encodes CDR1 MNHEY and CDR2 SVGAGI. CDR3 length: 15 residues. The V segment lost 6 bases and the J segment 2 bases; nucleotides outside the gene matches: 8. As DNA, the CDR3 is TGTGCCAGCAGCCTCGGGACAGGGATTACCTACGAGCAGTACTTC. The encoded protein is CASSLGTGITYEQYF.

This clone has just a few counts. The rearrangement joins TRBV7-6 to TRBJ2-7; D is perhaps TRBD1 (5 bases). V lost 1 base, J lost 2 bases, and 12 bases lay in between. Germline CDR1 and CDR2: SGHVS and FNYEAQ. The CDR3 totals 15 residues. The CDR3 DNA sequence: TGTGCCAGCAGCTTAGATTCAGGGATCCCCTACGAGCAGTACTTC. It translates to CASSLDSGIPYEQYF.

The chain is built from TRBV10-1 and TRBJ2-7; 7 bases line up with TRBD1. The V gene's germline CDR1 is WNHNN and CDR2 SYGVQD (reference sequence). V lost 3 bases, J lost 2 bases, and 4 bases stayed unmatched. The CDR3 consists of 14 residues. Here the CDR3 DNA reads TGCGCCAGCAGTGAACGGGGACAGACCTACGAGCAGTACTTC. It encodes CASSERGQTYEQYF.

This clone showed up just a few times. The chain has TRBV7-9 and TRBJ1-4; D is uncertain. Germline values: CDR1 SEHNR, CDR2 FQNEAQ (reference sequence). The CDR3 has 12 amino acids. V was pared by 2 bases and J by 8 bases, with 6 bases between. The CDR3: CASSLTIEKLFF. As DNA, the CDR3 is TGTGCCAGCAGCTTAACAATCGAAAAACTGTTTTTT.

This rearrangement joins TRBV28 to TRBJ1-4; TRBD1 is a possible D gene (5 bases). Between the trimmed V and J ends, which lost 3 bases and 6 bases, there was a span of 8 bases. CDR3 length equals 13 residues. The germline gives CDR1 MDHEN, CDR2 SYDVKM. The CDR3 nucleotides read TGTGCCAGCAGTTTTGGGGGGGATGAAAAACTGTTTTTT. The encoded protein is CASSFGGDEKLFF. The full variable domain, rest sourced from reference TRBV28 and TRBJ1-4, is DVKVTQSSRYLVKRTGEKVFLECVQDMDHENMFWYRQDPGLGLRLIYFSYDVKMKEKGDIPEGYSVSREKKERFSLILESASTNQTSMYLCASSFGGDEKLFFGSGTQLSVL.

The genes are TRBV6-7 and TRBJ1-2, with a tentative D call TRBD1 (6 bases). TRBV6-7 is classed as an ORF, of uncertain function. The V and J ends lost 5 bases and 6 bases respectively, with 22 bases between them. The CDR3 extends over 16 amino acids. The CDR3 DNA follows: TGTGCCAGCAGTCACCAAATGCAGGGGAAGGCTGATGGCTACACCTTC. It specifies CASSHQMQGKADGYTF.

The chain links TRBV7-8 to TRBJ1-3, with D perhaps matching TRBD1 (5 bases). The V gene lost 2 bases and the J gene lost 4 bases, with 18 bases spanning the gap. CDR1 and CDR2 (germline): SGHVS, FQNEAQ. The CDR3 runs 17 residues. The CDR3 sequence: CASSLNPGGLLGNTIYF. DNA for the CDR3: TGTGCCAGCAGCTTAAACCCGGGGGGTCTTCTCGGAAACACCATATATTTT.

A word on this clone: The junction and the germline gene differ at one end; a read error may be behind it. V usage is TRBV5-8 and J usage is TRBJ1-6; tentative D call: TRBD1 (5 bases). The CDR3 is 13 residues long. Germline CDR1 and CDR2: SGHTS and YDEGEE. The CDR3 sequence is CASSLTPGGAKPF. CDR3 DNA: TGTGCCAGCAGCTTGACCCCGGGGGGAGCCAAGCCCTTT.

The CDR3: CASSRRDRGEHGYTF. In nucleotides, the CDR3 is TGTGCCAGCAGCCGCCGGGACAGGGGGGAACATGGCTACACCTTC. This chain connects TRBV7-2 to TRBJ1-2; TRBD1 agrees at 11 bases. With 5 bases clipped from V and 6 bases from J, the junction kept 8 bases outside the gene matches. CDR1 SGHTA and CDR2 FQGNSA come from the germline V gene. This CDR3 has 15 residues. Based on the CDR3 plus reference TRBV7-2 and TRBJ1-2, the full variable domain is GAGVSQSPSNKVTEKGKDVELRCDPISGHTALYWYRQSLGQGLEFLIYFQGNSAPDKSGLPSDRFSAERTGGSVSTLTIQRTQQEDSAVYLCASSRRDRGEHGYTFGSGTRLTVV.

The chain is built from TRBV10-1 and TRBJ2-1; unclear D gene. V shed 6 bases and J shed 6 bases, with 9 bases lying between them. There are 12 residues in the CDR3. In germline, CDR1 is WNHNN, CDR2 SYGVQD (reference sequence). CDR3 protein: CASSLSANEQFF. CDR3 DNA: TGCGCCAGCAGCCTCAGTGCCAATGAGCAGTTCTTC.

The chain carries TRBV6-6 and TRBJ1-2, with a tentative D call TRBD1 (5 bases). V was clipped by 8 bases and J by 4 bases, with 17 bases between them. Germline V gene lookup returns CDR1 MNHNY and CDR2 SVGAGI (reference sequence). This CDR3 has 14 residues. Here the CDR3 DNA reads TGTGCCAGCCTCCCAGGGCCGGCTAGCTATGGCTACACCTTC. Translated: CASLPGPASYGYTF.

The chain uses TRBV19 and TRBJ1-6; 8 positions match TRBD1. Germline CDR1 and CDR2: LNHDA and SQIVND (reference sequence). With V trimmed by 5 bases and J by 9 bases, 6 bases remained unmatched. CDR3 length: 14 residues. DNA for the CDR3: TGTGCCAGTAGTTCCGGACAGGGAGCTTCACCCCTCCACTTT. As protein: CASSSGQGASPLHF.

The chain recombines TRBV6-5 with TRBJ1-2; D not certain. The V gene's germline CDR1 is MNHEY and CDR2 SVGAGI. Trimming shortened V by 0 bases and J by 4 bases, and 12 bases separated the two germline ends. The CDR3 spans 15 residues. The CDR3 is CASSYSSGEGYGYTF. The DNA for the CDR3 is TGTGCCAGCAGTTACTCATCCGGGGAGGGCTATGGCTACACCTTC.

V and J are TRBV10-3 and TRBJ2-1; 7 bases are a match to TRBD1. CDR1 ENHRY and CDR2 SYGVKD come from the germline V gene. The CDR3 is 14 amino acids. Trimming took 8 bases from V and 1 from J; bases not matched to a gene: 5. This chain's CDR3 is CAIAPGQSYNEQFF. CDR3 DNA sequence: TGTGCCATCGCACCGGGACAGTCCTACAATGAGCAGTTCTTC.

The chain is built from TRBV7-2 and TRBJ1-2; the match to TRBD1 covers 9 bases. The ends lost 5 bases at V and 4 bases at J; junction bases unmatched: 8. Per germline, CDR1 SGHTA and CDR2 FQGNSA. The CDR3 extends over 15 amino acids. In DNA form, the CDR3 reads TGTGCCAGCAGCCCGACCGCGGGACAGGGCTATGGCTACACCTTC. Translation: CASSPTAGQGYGYTF.

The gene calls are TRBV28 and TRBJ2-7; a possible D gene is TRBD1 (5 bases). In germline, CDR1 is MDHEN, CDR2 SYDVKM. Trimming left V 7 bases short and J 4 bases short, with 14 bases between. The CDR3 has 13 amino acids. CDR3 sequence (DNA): TGTGCCAGCACCGGTCCAGGGTATTACGAGCAGTACTTC. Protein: CASTGPGYYEQYF.

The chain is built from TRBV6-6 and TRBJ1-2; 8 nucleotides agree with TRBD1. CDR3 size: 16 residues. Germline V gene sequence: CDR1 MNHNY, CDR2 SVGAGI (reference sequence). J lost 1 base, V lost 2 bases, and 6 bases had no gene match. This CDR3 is CASSYRGQEVNYGYTF. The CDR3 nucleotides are TGTGCCAGCAGTTACAGGGGACAGGAGGTTAACTATGGCTACACCTTC.